These T cell receptor beta chains were read from a single sample in a study of cytomegalovirus exposure and HLA in healthy donors. Assay: immunoSEQ multiplex PCR; the TCRdb copy retains only in-frame clones and omits some. Of around 150,000 clones in the sample, 85% to 90% were seen once. Source material: PBMCs. The receptors were sampled from a woman younger than 35 in good health and CMV-seropositive. The CDR3 runs from the conserved cysteine through the conserved F or W. The D gene is left open where the match is weak. A row's size may be missing; if present it is once, few, many or a size class.

V,size,J,D,DNA,CDR3
TRBV10-1,.,TRBJ2-7,.,TGCGCCAGCAGTGAGTCGTACGGGGTCCACGAGCAGTACTTC,CASSESYGVHEQYF
TRBV15,.,TRBJ2-5,.,TGTGCCACCAGCAGAGTGGGCAGGGGTCTGAACCAAGAGACCCAGTACTTC,CATSRVGRGLNQETQYF
TRBV28,.,TRBJ2-7,.,TGTGCCAGCAGTTTACAAGGGGCATCCTACGAGCAGTACTTC,CASSLQGASYEQYF
TRBV19,.,TRBJ2-3,TRBD2,TGTGCCTCGAGCCTAGGCGGGAGACGGGCAGATACGCAGTATTTT,CASSLGGRRADTQYF
TRBV19,few,TRBJ2-2,.,TGTGCCAGTAGTGGTTCGGTAATCACCGGGGAGCTGTTTTTT,CASSGSVITGELFF
TRBV19,.,TRBJ2-7,.,TGTGCCAGTAGTATTGGCCACTCCTACGAGCAGTACTTC,CASSIGHSYEQYF
TRBV6-5,.,TRBJ1-2,TRBD1,TGTGCCAGCAGACGGACAGGGGGATATGGCTACACCTTC,CASRRTGGYGYTF
TRBV11-2,.,TRBJ2-7,.,TGTGCCAGCAGCCCGCGGGGGCCCGTTGGGGGGCAGTACTTC,CASSPRGPVGGQYF
TRBV5-1,.,TRBJ2-3,.,TGCGCCAGCAGCTTGGCTAGGACAAGTAGCACAGATACGCAGTATTTT,CASSLARTSSTDTQYF
TRBV4-1,.,TRBJ1-1,.,TGCGCCAGCAGCCAGTTCCCTGGGGGAGGGACTGAAGCTTTCTTT,CASSQFPGGGTEAFF
TRBV5-4,.,TRBJ2-2,TRBD1,TGTGCCAGCAGCATCCAGGGGGCGCAAGTTACCGGGGAGCTGTTTTTT,CASSIQGAQVTGELFF
TRBV7-2,.,TRBJ2-4,TRBD1,TGTGCCAGCAGCCCCGGTAGAACAGGGGACATTCAGTACTTC,CASSPGRTGDIQYF
TRBV2,once,TRBJ2-7,.,TGTGCCAGCTTGGAGGAAAGCTCCTACGAGCAGTACTTC,CASLEESSYEQYF
TRBV27,.,TRBJ1-1,.,TGTGCCAGCAGTCTGTTGGGGGCGCGGACTGAAGCTTTCTTT,CASSLLGARTEAFF
TRBV10-2,.,TRBJ2-1,.,TGCGCCAGCAGTGCCGCCTGGGGGGATTACAATGAGCAGTTCTTC,CASSAAWGDYNEQFF
TRBV5-4,once,TRBJ2-2,.,TGTGCCAGCAGATTTACAGGGACCACCGGGGAGCTGTTTTTT,CASRFTGTTGELFF
TRBV11-3,.,TRBJ2-3,TRBD1,TGTGCCAGCAGCTTAGGGGACAGCCACACAGATACGCAGTATTTT,CASSLGDSHTDTQYF
TRBV19,.,TRBJ1-2,TRBD1,TGTGCCAGTAGTAACAGGGGGAACTATGGCTACACCTTC,CASSNRGNYGYTF
TRBV6-1,.,TRBJ2-7,TRBD2,TGTGCCAGCTTAGGACTAGCGGACTACGAGCAGTACTTC,CASLGLADYEQYF